The 15 T cell receptor beta chains reported below all come from one sample, sequenced in a study of monozygotic twins with inflammatory bowel disease. TCRdb re-called the 5' RACE reads; every CDR3 protein appears as one record, without DNA. The sample's table shows some 210,000 distinct CDR3 sequences. Sequenced material: blood. The receptors were gathered from a human donor with ulcerative colitis or Crohn's disease, or a healthy co-twin of an affected twin (not recorded which).

J is TRBJ1-1 and V is TRBV7-9. The CDR3 is 15 amino acids. CDR1 and CDR2 (germline): SEHNR, FQNEAQ (reference sequence). This CDR3 is CASSLSMSGSGEAFF.

The chain combines TRBV20-1 with TRBJ1-4; no DNA is available, so the TRBD1 call from TCRdb remains unchecked. The germline V gene has CDR1 DFQATT and CDR2 SNEGSKA (reference sequence). This CDR3 comprises 16 residues. CDR3 region: CSACRIPGTGEEKLFF.

The V call is TRBV7-6, the J call TRBJ2-5; no DNA is available, so the TRBD2 call from TCRdb remains unchecked. This CDR3 region has 16 residues. CDR1 is SGHVS, CDR2 FNYEAQ, per germline. The CDR3 is CASSQGLAGIQETQYF.

The gene calls are TRBV28 and TRBJ2-3; TCRdb's D call of TRBD1 is untestable without DNA. The germline V gene encodes CDR1 MDHEN and CDR2 SYDVKM. The CDR3 loop spans 15 amino acids. The CDR3 loop reads CASSFGQGKADTQYF.

The rearrangement links TRBV19 to TRBJ2-2. The CDR3 has 13 amino acids. Germline V lookup: CDR1 LNHDA, CDR2 SQIVND (reference sequence). The CDR3 region is CASSFPRAGELFF.

The V gene is TRBV19, the J gene TRBJ1-6; TCRdb outputs TRBD1, but without DNA this stays unchecked. The CDR3 has 15 amino acids. Germline CDR1 reads LNHDA; CDR2 reads SQIVND (reference sequence). CDR3 region: CASSMGQGYNSPLHF.

The gene calls are TRBV4-2 and TRBJ1-3. Germline CDR1 is LGHNA and CDR2 is YNFKEQ. This CDR3 region has 17 residues. The CDR3 here is CASSQERAGTFGNTIYF.

The chain joins TRBV6-5 to TRBJ2-7. Per the germline V gene, CDR1 is MNHEY and CDR2 is SVGAGI. CDR3 length equals 14 residues. The CDR3 reads CASSYLRNSYEQYF.

The V gene is TRBV20-1, the J gene TRBJ1-6; there is no DNA to check the TCRdb D call of TRBD1. Germline lookup yields CDR1 DFQATT and CDR2 SNEGSKA (reference sequence). The CDR3 runs 12 residues. The CDR3 loop is CSANRDRSPLHF.

This chain connects TRBV11-2 to TRBJ1-4. The CDR3 is 13 amino acids. The germline CDR1 and CDR2 sequences are SGHAT and FQNNGV. CDR3 loop: CASSLAQGEKLFF.

The rearrangement uses TRBV5-4 and TRBJ2-1; TCRdb selects TRBD1, and the lack of DNA leaves this call unchecked. CDR1 is SGHNT, CDR2 YYREEE, per germline (reference sequence). The CDR3 has 16 residues. CDR3 region: CASSLGQPSSYNEQFF.

The rearrangement joins TRBV19 to TRBJ1-4. The length of the CDR3 is 16 residues. CDR1 and CDR2 from the germline V gene are LNHDA and SQIVND (reference sequence). CDR3 sequence: CASSESLELGEDKLFF.

The chain has TRBV5-1 and TRBJ1-1. Germline V CDR1 and CDR2: SGHRS, YFSETQ. CDR3 length: 14 amino acids. The CDR3 spells CASSEALMNTEAFF.

The chain couples TRBV18 to TRBJ1-5. The CDR3 is made up of 13 amino acids. CDR1 is KGHSH and CDR2 is LQKENI in the germline V gene. This chain's CDR3 is CASSGNGNQPQHF.

The rearrangement links TRBV20-1 to TRBJ1-1. CDR1 is DFQATT, CDR2 SNEGSKA, per germline (reference sequence). This CDR3 region has 14 residues. The CDR3 here is CSARGTPRGTEAFF.